One and the same sample provided the 4 T cell receptor beta chains below, sequenced in a study of blood T cell repertoires in COVID-19 (dated by TCRdb to the early 2020s). The library was built by means of the immunoSEQ multiplex PCR assay. The source is immuneACCESS, and TCRdb retained only in-frame sequences with V and J called. Part of the clones is not carried over; for the studies checked, unresolved V genes explain less than half of this, and the remainder is unexplained. This sample gives just under 75,000 clones in total; approximately 88% of them show up just once. The leading ten clones occupy roughly 2.5% of the sample. Source material: peripheral blood. The receptors stem from a man older than 75 with active or convalescent COVID-19.

Only one count was recorded for this clone. J is TRBJ2-1 and V is TRBV5-5; no definite D call. Germline V lookup: CDR1 SGHKS, CDR2 YYEKEE (reference sequence). The CDR3 totals 13 residues. V gave up 0 bases and J gave up 8 bases, with 9 bases separating them. CDR3 in amino acids: CASSLGQAHEQFF. In DNA form, the CDR3 reads TGTGCCAGCAGCTTGGGGCAGGCACATGAGCAGTTCTTC. Full variable domain (outside the CDR3, taken from reference TRBV5-5 and TRBJ2-1): DAGVTQSPTHLIKTRGQQVTLRCSPISGHKSVSWYQQVLGQGPQFIFQYYEKEERGRGNFPDRFSARQFPNYSSELNVNALLLGDSALYLCASSLGQAHEQFFGPGTRLTVL.

This clone was detected once. V and J are TRBV7-2 and TRBJ1-3; D not certain. V was cut by 5 bases and J by 4 bases, with 12 bases left in between. The CDR3 extends over 14 amino acids. Germline values: CDR1 SGHTA, CDR2 FQGNSA. This CDR3 is CASSIGRSGNTIYF. The CDR3 region has the DNA TGTGCCAGCAGCATAGGACGGAGCGGAAACACCATATATTTT.

The chain has TRBV19 and TRBJ2-7; D is uncertain. The germline CDR1 and CDR2 sequences are LNHDA and SQIVND (reference sequence). V dropped 2 bases and J dropped 0 bases, with 11 bases sitting between them. CDR3 length equals 15 residues. CDR3 protein: CASSITQGASYEQYF. In nucleotides, the CDR3 is TGTGCCAGTAGTATAACCCAAGGAGCCTCCTACGAGCAGTACTTC.

This chain joins TRBV12-3 or TRBV12-4 and TRBJ2-7; no clear D. The CDR3 is 13 amino acids. Trimming shortened V by 6 bases and J by 7 bases, and 16 bases separated the two germline ends. The CDR3 coding sequence is TGTGCCAGCAGCTTGAAAGCTGACTTGGAGCAGTACTTC. Translated: CASSLKADLEQYF.